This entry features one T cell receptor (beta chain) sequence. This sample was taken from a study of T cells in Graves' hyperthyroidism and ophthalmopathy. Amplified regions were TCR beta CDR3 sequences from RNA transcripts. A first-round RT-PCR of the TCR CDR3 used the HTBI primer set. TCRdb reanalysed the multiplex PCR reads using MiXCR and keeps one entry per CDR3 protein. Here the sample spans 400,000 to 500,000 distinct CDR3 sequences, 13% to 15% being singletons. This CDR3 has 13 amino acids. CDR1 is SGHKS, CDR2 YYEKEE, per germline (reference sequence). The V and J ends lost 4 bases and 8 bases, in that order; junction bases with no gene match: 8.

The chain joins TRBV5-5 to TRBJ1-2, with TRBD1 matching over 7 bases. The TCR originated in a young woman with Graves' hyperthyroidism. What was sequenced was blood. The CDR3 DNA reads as TGTGCCAGCAGCCTAGACAGGGCCCTCGGCTACACCTTC. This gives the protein CASSLDRALGYTF.